This T cell receptor beta chain was retrieved from a study of blood T cell repertoires in COVID-19. Overall study context: PBMCs, B-cell-depleted T cells, or T cells provided the cDNA or gDNA that made up the material.

J was trimmed by 10 bases and V by 2 bases; bases with no gene match: 10. This CDR3 has 15 residues. The germline CDR1 and CDR2 sequences are WNHNN and SYGVQD (reference sequence). Using immunoSEQ multiplex PCR, the repertoire was profiled, and TCRdb retains in-frame clones only, with some absent. The sample lists under 250,000 clones; 82% were seen once. This TCR derives from a woman aged 40 to 50 with acute or convalescent COVID-19. The chain joins TRBV10-1 to TRBJ2-1; 8 bases align to TRBD1. Sequencing was performed on peripheral blood. CDR3 sequence (DNA): TGCGCCAGCAGTGAGCGCAGGACAGGGTCGAACGAGCAGTTCTTC. It encodes CASSERRTGSNEQFF.